This record looks at one T cell receptor beta chain sequence and its context. Its specificity is unknown. The data were taken from a study of T cells expressing NK-cell markers. About the study: Sorted T-cell subsets CD3+CD56+NKG2C+, CD3+CD56+NKG2C- and CD3+CD56-NKG2C+ were TCR beta-sequenced. Study-wide findings and caveats: Topping the CD3+CD56-NKG2C+ fraction as well were these clonotypes, in several donors. No clear determination of HCMV specificity was made for expanded NKG2C+ T cell clones.

TCRdb re-called the 5' RACE reads and shows each CDR3 protein once, DNA omitted. The data include a few hundred thousand distinct CDR3 sequences; the top ten clones carry roughly 5.4%. This TCR came from a man aged 18-75 years in good health. The sequencing sample was made of blood T cells: a sorted CD56 or NKG2C T cell subset, CD4+ or CD8+ T cells, or bulk PBMC T cells (not recorded which).

CDR3 sequence: CASSLGTGPERGELFF. J is TRBJ2-2 and V is TRBV5-1; the D call from TCRdb, TRBD1, cannot be confirmed without DNA. CDR3 length equals 16 residues. Germline lookup yields CDR1 SGHRS and CDR2 YFSETQ.